This T cell receptor (beta chain) originates from a study of T-cell reconstitution after alpha-beta-depleted transplantation in children. The CDR3 runs 14 residues. From germline, CDR1 is MNHEY and CDR2 SVGAGI. V lost 3 bases to trimming and J lost 1 base, with 9 bases between them. Preparation of the TCRbeta library involved a method that used unique molecular identifiers. TCRdb fed the PCR reads into MiXCR, producing one record per CDR3 protein. This sample carries some 590,000 distinct CDR3 sequences, roughly 10% of them seen once, and the ten largest clones take about 4.3%. Source: PBMCs from the stem cell graft donor, taken from the stem cell graft. This TCR came from a human donor who donated a stem cell graft to a child with acute myeloid leukemia. The chain carries TRBV6-5 and TRBJ1-2; D call uncertain. In nucleotides, the CDR3 is TGTGCCAGCAGTTATGGACCCTTTAACTATGGCTACACCTTC. The encoded protein is CASSYGPFNYGYTF.